Described below is a single T cell receptor (beta chain) sequence and its context. The method was immunoSEQ multiplex PCR; TCRdb's version includes in-frame clones alone and lacks a portion of them. The sample lists around 12,000 clones; around 80% were seen once. The sample originates from a study of somatic mutations in cytotoxic T cells in rheumatoid arthritis. Germline V lookup: CDR1 SGHNT, CDR2 YENEEA. The CDR3 has 15 amino acids. Trimming shortened V by 7 bases and J by 6 bases, and 18 bases separated the two germline ends. The chain has TRBV11-3 and TRBJ1-4; D gene uncertain. The sequence derives from an adult with rheumatoid arthritis. Source material: CD8+ T cells sorted from blood. The CDR3 DNA reads TGTGCCAGCACCCCAGGAGGCAGCAACTATGAAAAACTGTTTTTT. It yields the protein CASTPGGSNYEKLFF.